Shown below are 6 T cell receptor beta chains from a single sample sequenced in a study of blood T cells in healthy people across ages. Primed by a sample-barcoded 5' primer and a J-beta primer mix, a second PCR proceeded for about 6 to 11 cycles. TCRdb used MiXCR to reprocess the 5' RACE reads, holding one entry per CDR3 protein. The sample records around 1.5 million distinct CDR3 sequences, about 31% being singletons. What was sequenced was blood. The receptors were sampled from a woman in her twenties or thirties in good health.

This clonotype was detected many times. The rearrangement uses TRBV7-9 and TRBJ1-5; the D is unclear. CDR3 length: 15 residues. CDR1 and CDR2 from the germline V gene are SEHNR and FQNEAQ (reference sequence). The germline V and J ends were trimmed by 2 bases and 0 bases, with 8 bases remaining between them. CDR3 bases: TGTGCCAGCAGCTTAACGGGGTCTAGCAATCAGCCCCAGCATTTT. This codes for CASSLTGSSNQPQHF.

This clonotype occurred a few times. This chain uses TRBV3-1 with TRBJ2-5; 11 nucleotides line up with TRBD2. V shed 3 bases, J shed 0 bases, and the junction held 6 bases outside the gene matches. Germline CDR1 reads LGHDT; CDR2 reads YNNKEL (reference sequence). The CDR3 sequence is 17 residues long. The CDR3 spells CASSHPLGLADQETQYF. DNA for the CDR3: TGTGCCAGCAGCCACCCCTTGGGACTAGCGGACCAAGAGACCCAGTACTTC.

This clonotype was picked up a small number of times. V usage is TRBV15 and J usage is TRBJ2-1; no firm D call. The CDR3 runs to 18 residues. V lost 0 bases to trimming and J lost 8 bases, with 23 bases between them. Germline-derived CDR1 and CDR2 are LNHNV and YYDKDF (reference sequence). DNA of the CDR3: TGTGCCACCAGCAGAGATCGAGCTTTAGGGTCTAAGTGGGATGAGCAGTTCTTC. Translated: CATSRDRALGSKWDEQFF.

The gene calls are TRBV6-2 or TRBV6-3 and TRBJ2-5; D gene uncertain. Trimming shortened V by 6 bases and J by 11 bases, and 19 bases separated the two germline ends. CDR3 length equals 13 residues. Germline loops: CDR1 MNHEY, CDR2 SVGEGT. CDR3 sequence reads: CASSPPGFGEQYF. Written as DNA, the CDR3 is TGTGCCAGCAGCCCACCGGGTTTTGGAGAGCAGTACTTC.

Note on this clonotype: A much larger clonotype is one base distant, so this may be a read error. The CDR3 loop is CANSKGQVWETQYF. CDR3 nucleotides: TGCGCCAACTCTAAAGGACAGGTTTGGGAGACCCAGTACTTC. The chain joins TRBV10-2 to TRBJ2-5; 7 bases are a match to TRBD1. CDR1 is WSHSY, CDR2 SAAADI, per germline. V gave up 10 bases and J gave up 5 bases; unmatched junction bases: 13. This CDR3 region has 14 residues.

In its sample, this clonotype was seen a few times. The chain has TRBV6-2 or TRBV6-3 and TRBJ2-2; the D gene is possibly TRBD2 (5 bases). This CDR3 is 13 amino acids long. Per germline, CDR1 MNHEY and CDR2 SVGEGT. Trimming removed 6 bases from V and 9 bases from J, with 14 bases in between. CDR3 sequence reads: CASSRGPLWELFF. The CDR3 DNA reads as TGTGCCAGCAGCAGAGGGCCCCTCTGGGAGCTGTTTTTT.